In this sample, the clone carrying this T cell receptor beta chain turned up many times. V shed 5 bases and J 0 bases; nucleotides not matched to a gene: 9. The CDR3 runs 17 residues. Germline V CDR1 and CDR2: SGHNT, YENEEA. This sample is drawn from a study of tumor-infiltrating lymphocytes in primary liver carcinoma. Priming with a constant-region primer yielded TCR beta cDNA from roughly 490 ng total RNA. For TCR beta, libraries were produced by three nested multiplex PCR rounds using slightly modified ARM-PCR. In the first two PCR rounds, TRBV1-TRBV30 forward primers were paired with a C-beta reverse primer, and each round lasted roughly 9 cycles. Using its own MiXCR run on the multiplex PCR reads, TCRdb lists one record per CDR3 protein. The sample yields almost 200,000 distinct CDR3 sequences, about 65% seen once. Germline DNA was also extracted, and blood RNA was taken from unsorted whole blood.

This chain connects TRBV11-3 to TRBJ1-1; 10 bases align to TRBD1. The origin of this receptor is a woman in her sixties with primary liver carcinoma and hepatitis B virus infection. The sequenced material came from peripheral blood. The chain's CDR3 is CASSPGQGSALNTEAFF. CDR3 nucleotides: TGTGCCAGCAGCCCGGGACAGGGGTCCGCTTTGAACACTGAAGCTTTCTTT.